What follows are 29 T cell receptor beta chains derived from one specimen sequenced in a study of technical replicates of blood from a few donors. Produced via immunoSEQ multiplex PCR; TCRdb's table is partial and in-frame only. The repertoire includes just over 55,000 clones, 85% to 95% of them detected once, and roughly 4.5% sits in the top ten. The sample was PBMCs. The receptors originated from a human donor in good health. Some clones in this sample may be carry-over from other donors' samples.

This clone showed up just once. DNA of the CDR3: TGCGCCAGCACCCCGCTGGGTGGCGCGGGAGGGACTTTCACCGGGGAGCTGTTTTTT. Residues: CASTPLGGAGGTFTGELFF. The rearrangement links TRBV5-1 to TRBJ2-2; TRBD2 matches at 9 bases. This CDR3 region has 19 residues. The germline gives CDR1 SGHRS, CDR2 YFSETQ. The V gene end was trimmed by 6 bases and the J gene end by 4 bases; junction bases not matched to a gene: 19.

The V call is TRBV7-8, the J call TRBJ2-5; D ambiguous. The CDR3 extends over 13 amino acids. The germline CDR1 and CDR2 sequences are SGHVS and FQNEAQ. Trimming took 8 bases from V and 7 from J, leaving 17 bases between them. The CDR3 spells CASGYDWSRTQYF. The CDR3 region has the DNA TGTGCCAGCGGATACGACTGGTCGCGGACCCAGTACTTC.

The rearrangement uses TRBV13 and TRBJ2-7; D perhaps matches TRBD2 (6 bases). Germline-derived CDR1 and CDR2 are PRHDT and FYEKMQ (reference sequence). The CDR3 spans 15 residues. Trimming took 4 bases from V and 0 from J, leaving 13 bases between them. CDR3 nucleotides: TGTGCCAGCAGCTCGGGACTCCTGAGCTCCTACGAGCAGTACTTC. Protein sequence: CASSSGLLSSYEQYF.

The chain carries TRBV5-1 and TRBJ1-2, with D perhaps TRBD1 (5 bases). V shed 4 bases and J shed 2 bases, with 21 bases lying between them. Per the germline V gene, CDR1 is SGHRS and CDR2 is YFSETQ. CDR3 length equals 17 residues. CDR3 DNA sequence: TGCGCCAGCAGCGCCCGCCTAGCGGTGGGGGGGAACTATGGCTACACCTTC. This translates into CASSARLAVGGNYGYTF.

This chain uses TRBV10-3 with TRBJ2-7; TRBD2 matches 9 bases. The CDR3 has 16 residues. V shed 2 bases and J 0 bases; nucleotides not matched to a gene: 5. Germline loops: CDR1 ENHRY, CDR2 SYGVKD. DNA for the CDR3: TGTGCCATCAGTGAGCGTACTAGCGGGTTCTCCTACGAGCAGTACTTC. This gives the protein CAISERTSGFSYEQYF.

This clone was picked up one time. For the CDR3, the DNA is TGCAGCGTTGGGAGCGGGGGACTCACAGATACGCAGTATTTT. This sequence encodes CSVGSGGLTDTQYF. This chain connects TRBV29-1 to TRBJ2-3; TRBD2 aligns across 8 bases. The germline gives CDR1 SQVTM, CDR2 ANQGSEA. This CDR3 has 14 residues. Trimming at V came to 4 bases and at J to 2 bases, leaving 5 bases not matched to a gene.

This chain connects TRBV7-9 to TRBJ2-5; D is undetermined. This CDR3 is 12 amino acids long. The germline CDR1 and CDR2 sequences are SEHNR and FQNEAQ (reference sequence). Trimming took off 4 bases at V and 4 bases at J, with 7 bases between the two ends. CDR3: CASSYNTETQYF. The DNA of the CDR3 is TGTGCCAGCAGCTACAACACAGAGACCCAGTACTTC.

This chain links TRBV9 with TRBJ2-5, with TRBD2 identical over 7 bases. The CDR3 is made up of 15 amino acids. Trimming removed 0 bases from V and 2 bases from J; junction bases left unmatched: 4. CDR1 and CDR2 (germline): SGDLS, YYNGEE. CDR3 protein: CASSVGRERQETQYF. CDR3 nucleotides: TGTGCCAGCAGCGTAGGGCGGGAGCGACAAGAGACCCAGTACTTC.

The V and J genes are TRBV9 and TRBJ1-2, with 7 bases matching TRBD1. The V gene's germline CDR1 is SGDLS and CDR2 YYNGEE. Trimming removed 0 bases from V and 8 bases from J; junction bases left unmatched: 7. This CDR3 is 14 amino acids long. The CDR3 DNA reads TGTGCCAGCAGCGTAGGAGCAGGGGGACCAGGCTACACCTTC. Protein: CASSVGAGGPGYTF.

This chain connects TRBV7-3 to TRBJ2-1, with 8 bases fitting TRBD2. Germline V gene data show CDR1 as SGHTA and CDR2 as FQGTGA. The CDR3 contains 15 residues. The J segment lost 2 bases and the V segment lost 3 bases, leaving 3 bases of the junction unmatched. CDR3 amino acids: CASSLAGGTYNEQFF. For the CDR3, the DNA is TGTGCCAGCAGCTTGGCGGGAGGAACCTACAATGAGCAGTTCTTC.

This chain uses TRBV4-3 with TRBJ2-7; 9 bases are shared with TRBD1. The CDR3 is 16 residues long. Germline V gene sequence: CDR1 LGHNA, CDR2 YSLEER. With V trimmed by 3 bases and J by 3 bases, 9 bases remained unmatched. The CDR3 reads CASSQTRTGVFYEQYF. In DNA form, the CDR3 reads TGCGCCAGCAGCCAGACCCGGACAGGGGTTTTCTACGAGCAGTACTTC.

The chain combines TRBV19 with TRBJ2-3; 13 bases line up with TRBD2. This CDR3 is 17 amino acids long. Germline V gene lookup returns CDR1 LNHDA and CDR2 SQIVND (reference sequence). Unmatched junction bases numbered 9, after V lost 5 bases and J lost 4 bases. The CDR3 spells CASSPGRLAGGPDTQYF. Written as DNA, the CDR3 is TGTGCCAGTAGTCCGGGGAGACTAGCGGGGGGACCAGATACGCAGTATTTT.

In DNA form, the CDR3 reads TGTGCCAGCAGCCGGACAGGCACCTACGAGCAGTACTTC. As protein: CASSRTGTYEQYF. The chain links TRBV27 to TRBJ2-7; 7 bases align to TRBD1. The J segment lost 2 bases and the V segment lost 6 bases, leaving 4 bases of the junction unmatched. Germline CDR1 and CDR2: MNHEY and SMNVEV (reference sequence). The CDR3 consists of 13 residues.

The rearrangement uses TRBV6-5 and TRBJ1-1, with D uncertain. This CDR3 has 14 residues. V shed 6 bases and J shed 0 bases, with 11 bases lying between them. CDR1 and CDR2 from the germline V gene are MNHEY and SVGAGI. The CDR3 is CASSVAGMNTEAFF. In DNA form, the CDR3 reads TGTGCCAGCAGCGTCGCAGGCATGAACACTGAAGCTTTCTTT.

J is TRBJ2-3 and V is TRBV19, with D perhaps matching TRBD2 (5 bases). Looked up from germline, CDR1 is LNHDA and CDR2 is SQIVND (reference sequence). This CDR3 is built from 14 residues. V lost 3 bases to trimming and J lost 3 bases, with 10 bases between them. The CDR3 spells CASSMSPGTDTQYF. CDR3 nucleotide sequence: TGTGCCAGTAGTATGTCCCCGGGAACAGATACGCAGTATTTT.

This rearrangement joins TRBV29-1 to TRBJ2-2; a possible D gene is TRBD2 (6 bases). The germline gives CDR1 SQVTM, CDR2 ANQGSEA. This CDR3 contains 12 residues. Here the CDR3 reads CGRRVNTGELFF. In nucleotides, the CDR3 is TGCGGGAGGAGGGTGAACACCGGGGAGCTGTTTTTT.

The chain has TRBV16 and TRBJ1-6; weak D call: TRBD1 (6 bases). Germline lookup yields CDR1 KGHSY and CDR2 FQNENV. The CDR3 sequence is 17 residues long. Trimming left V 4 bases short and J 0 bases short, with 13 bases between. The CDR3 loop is CASSPQGISSYNSPLHF. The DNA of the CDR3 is TGTGCCAGCAGCCCGCAGGGGATAAGCTCCTATAATTCACCCCTCCACTTT.

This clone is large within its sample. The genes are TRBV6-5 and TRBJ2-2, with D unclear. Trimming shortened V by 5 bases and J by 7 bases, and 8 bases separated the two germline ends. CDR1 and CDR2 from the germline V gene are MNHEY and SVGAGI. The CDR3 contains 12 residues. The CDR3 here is CASSPGVGELFF. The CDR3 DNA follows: TGTGCCAGCAGTCCCGGTGTCGGGGAGCTGTTTTTT.

The CDR3 coding sequence is TGTGCCAGCAGTGAAGCGCCGGGTTTTGGTAATCAGCCCCAGCATTTT. This encodes CASSEAPGFGNQPQHF. The chain employs TRBV6-1 and TRBJ1-5; D gene uncertain. Trimming removed 0 bases from V and 4 bases from J, with 13 bases in between. This CDR3 contains 16 residues. The germline V gene encodes CDR1 MNHNS and CDR2 SASEGT.

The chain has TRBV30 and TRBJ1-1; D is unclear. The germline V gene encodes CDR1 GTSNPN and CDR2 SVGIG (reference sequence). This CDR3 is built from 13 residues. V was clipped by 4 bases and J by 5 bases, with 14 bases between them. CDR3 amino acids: CAWNSDRETEAFF. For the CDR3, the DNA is TGTGCCTGGAATTCGGACCGGGAAACTGAAGCTTTCTTT.

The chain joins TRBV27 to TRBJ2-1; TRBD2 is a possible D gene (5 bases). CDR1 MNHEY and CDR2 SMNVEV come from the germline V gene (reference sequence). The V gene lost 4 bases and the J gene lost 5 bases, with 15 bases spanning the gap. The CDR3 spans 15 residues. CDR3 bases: TGTGCCAGCAGTTCCCTCTCCGGGATCGACAATGAGCAGTTCTTC. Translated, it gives CASSSLSGIDNEQFF.

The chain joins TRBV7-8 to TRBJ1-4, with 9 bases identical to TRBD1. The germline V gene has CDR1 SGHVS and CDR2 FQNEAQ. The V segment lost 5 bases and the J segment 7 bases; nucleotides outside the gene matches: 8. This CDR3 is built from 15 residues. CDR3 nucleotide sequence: TGTGCCAGCAGCACGCAGACAGGGGGATTTGAAAAACTGTTTTTT. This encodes CASSTQTGGFEKLFF.

The CDR3 loop reads CASSASFGGSNEQFF. CDR3 in DNA: TGTGCCAGCAGCGCCAGCTTCGGGGGAAGCAATGAGCAGTTCTTC. The chain has TRBV7-2 and TRBJ2-1, with D possibly matching TRBD2 (6 bases). Germline V gives CDR1 SGHTA, CDR2 FQGNSA. Trimming stripped 5 bases from V and 6 bases from J, with 17 bases between. The CDR3 extends over 15 amino acids.

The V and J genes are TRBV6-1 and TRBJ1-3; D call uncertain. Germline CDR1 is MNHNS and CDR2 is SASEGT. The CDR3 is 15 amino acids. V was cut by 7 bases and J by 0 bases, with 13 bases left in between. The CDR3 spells CASKITHTSGNTIYF. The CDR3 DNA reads TGTGCCAGCAAAATAACCCACACCTCTGGAAACACCATATATTTT.

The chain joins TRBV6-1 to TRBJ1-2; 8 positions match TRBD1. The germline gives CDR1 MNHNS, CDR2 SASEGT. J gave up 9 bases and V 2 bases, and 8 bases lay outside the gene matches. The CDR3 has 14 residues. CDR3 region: CASSELGTGVSYTF. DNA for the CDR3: TGTGCCAGCAGTGAACTCGGGACAGGAGTGAGCTACACCTTC.

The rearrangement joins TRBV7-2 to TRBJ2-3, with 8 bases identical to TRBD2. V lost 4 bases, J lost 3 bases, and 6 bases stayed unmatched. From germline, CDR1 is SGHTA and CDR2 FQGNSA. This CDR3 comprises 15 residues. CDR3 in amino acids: CASSSERGWTDTQYF. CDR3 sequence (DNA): TGTGCCAGCAGCTCCGAGCGGGGGTGGACAGATACGCAGTATTTT.

CDR3 sequence (DNA): TGCGCCAGCAGCAAAGGGGCGGGGGTTAACTATGGCTACACCTTC. As protein: CASSKGAGVNYGYTF. The rearrangement links TRBV4-3 to TRBJ1-2; TRBD1 is a possible D gene (5 bases). This CDR3 is 15 amino acids long. The V gene lost 5 bases and the J gene lost 1 base, with 14 bases spanning the gap. Germline CDR1 LGHNA, CDR2 YSLEER.

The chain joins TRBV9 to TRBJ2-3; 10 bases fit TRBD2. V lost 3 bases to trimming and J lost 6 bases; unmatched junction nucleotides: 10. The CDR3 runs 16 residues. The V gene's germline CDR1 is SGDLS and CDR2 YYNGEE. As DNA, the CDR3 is TGTGCCAGCAGCGACACTAGCGGGGACATCGGGGATACGCAGTATTTT. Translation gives CASSDTSGDIGDTQYF.

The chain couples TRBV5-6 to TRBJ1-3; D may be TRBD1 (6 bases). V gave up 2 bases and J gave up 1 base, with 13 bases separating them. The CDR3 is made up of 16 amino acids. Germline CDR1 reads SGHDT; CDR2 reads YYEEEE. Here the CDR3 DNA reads TGTGCCAGCAGCTTAAGACAGGCGGGTTCTGGAAACACCATATATTTT. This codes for CASSLRQAGSGNTIYF. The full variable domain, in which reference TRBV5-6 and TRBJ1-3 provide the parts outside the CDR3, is DAGVTQSPTHLIKTRGQQVTLRCSPKSGHDTVSWYQQALGQGPQFIFQYYEEEERQRGNFPDRFSGHQFPNYSSELNVNALLLGDSALYLCASSLRQAGSGNTIYFGEGSWLTVV.